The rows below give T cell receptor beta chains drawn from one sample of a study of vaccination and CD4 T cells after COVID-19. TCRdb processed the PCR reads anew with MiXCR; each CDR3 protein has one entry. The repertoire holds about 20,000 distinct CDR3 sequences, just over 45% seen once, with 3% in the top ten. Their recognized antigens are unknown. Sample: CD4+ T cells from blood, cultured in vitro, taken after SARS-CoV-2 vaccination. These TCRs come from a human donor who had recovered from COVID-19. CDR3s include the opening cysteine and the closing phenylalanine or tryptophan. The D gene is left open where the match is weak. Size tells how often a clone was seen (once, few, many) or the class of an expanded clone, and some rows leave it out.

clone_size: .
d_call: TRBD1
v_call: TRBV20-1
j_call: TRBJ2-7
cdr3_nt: TGCAGTGCTGGTCCGGGGACAGGGGAGTACGAGCAGTACTTC
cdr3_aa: CSAGPGTGEYEQYF

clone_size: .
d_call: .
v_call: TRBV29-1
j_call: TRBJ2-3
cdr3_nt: TGCAGCGTTGAATTAGGGAATGATACGCAGTATTTT
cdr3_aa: CSVELGNDTQYF

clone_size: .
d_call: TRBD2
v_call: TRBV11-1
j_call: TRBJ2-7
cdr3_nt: TGTGCCAGCAGCCCGAACCCGGGACTAGCGAACGAGCAGTACTTC
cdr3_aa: CASSPNPGLANEQYF

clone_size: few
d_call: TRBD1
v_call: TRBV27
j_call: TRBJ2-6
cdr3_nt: TGTGCCAGCAGGAAGGGACAGGGGGCATCTGGGGCCAACGTCCTGACTTTC
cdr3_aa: CASRKGQGASGANVLTF

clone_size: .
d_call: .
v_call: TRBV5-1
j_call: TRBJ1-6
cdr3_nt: TGCGCCAGCAGCTTGGCCCTCTCGGGTTCACCCCTCCACTTT
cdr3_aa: CASSLALSGSPLHF

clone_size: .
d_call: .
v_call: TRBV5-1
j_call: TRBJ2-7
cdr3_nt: TGCGCCAGCAGGGAAGAGCCGAGCTCCTACGAGCAGTACTTC
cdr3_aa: CASREEPSSYEQYF

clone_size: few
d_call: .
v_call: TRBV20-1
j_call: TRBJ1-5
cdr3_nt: TGCAGTGCTAGAGTCTTGAAAGGCAATCAGCCCCAGCATTTT
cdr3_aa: CSARVLKGNQPQHF

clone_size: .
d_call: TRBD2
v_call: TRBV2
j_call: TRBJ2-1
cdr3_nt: TGTGCCAGCAGTTTACTAGCGGTAAACAATGAGCAGTTCTTC
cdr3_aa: CASSLLAVNNEQFF

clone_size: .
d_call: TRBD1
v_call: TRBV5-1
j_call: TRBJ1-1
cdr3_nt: TGCGCCAGCAGCTTGGACAGGGGGATGAACACTGAAGCTTTCTTT
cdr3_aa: CASSLDRGMNTEAFF

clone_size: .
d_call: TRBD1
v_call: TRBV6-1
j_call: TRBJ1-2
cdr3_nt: TGTGCCAGCAGGCGGGACAGGGCCGGGGCAAACTATGGCTACACCTTC
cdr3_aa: CASRRDRAGANYGYTF

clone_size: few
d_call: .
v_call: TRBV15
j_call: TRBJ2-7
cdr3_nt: TGTGCCACCAGCACCGACTACGAGCAGTACTTC
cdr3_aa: CATSTDYEQYF

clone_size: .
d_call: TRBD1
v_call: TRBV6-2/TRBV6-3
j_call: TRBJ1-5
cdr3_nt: TGTGCCAGCAGGAAAACAGGGGGCGCGGGACAGCCCCAGCATTTT
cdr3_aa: CASRKTGGAGQPQHF

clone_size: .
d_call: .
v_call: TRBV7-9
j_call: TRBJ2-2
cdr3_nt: TGTGCCAGCAGCTTAGACGGGCAGGGTCTTTCCGGGGAGCTGTTTTTT
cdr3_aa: CASSLDGQGLSGELFF

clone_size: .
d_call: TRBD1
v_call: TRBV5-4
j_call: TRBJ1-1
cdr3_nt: TGTGCCAGCAGCTGGGAAATAGGGACAGTAGAAGCTTTCTTT
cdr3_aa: CASSWEIGTVEAFF

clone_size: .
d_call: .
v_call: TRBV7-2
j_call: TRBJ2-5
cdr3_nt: TGTGCCAGCAGCTCGGCAGGGGCCTGGTCGACCCAGTACTTC
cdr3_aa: CASSSAGAWSTQYF

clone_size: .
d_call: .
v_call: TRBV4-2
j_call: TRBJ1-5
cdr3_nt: TGTGCCAGCAGCCAAGATCGACAGCTGGATCAGCCCCAGCATTTT
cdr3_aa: CASSQDRQLDQPQHF

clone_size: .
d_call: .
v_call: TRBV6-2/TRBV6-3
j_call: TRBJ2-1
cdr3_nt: TGTGCCAGCAGCCCCGGACTGGGCCCCGAGGGATTCTACAATGAGCAGTTCTTC
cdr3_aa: CASSPGLGPEGFYNEQFF

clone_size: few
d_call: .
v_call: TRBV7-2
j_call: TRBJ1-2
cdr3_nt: TGTGCCAGCAGCTTAGCAGGGAGCTATGGCTACACCTTC
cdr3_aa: CASSLAGSYGYTF

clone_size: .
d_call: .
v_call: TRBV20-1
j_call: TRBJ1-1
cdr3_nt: TGCAGTGCTAACAGACGGTTGAACACTGAAGCTTTCTTT
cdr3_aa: CSANRRLNTEAFF

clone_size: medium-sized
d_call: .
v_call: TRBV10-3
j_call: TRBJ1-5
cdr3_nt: TGTGCCATCAGTGGTCCCGGACAGCCCCAGCATTTT
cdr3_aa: CAISGPGQPQHF

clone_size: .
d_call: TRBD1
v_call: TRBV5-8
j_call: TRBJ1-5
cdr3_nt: TGTGCCAGCAGCTTGCCCGACAGGGGAAGCAATCAGCCCCAGCATTTT
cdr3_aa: CASSLPDRGSNQPQHF

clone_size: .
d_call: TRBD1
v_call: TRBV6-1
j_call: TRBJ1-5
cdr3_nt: TGTGCCAGCAGTGCCTCAAGGGGACAGATAAGCAATCAGCCCCAGCATTTT
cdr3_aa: CASSASRGQISNQPQHF

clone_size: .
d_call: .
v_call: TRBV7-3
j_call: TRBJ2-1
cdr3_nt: TGTGCCAGCAGCTTAGGGCGCGGGGACGGTGAGCAGTTCTTC
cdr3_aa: CASSLGRGDGEQFF

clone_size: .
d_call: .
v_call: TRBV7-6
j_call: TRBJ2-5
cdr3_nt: TGTGCCAGCAGCTTAGAACCACAAGAGACCCAGTACTTC
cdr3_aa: CASSLEPQETQYF

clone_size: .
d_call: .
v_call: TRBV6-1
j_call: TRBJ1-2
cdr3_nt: TGTGCCAGCAGTAAGACTAGACAGGAAATGAACTATGGCTACACCTTC
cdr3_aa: CASSKTRQEMNYGYTF

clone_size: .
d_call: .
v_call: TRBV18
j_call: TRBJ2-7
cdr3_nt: TGTGCCAGCTCATCATCCGGCGTGAGCTACGAGCAGTACTTC
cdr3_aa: CASSSSGVSYEQYF

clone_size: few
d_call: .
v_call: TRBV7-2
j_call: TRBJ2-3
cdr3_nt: TGTGCCAGCACCAGGGGCGGGGGAGTCACAGATACGCAGTATTTT
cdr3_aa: CASTRGGGVTDTQYF

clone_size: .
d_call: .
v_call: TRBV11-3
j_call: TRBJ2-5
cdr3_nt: TGTGCCAGCAGCTTAGGGGGGCAGTTCGCGGAGACCCAGTACTTC
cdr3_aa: CASSLGGQFAETQYF

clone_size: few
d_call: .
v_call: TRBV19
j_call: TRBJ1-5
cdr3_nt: TGTGCCAGTAGTATAGGAGCAGTCAGCAATCAGCCCCAGCATTTT
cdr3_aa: CASSIGAVSNQPQHF

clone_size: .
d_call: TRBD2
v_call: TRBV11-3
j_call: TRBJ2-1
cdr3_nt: TGTGCCAGCAGCTTAGCTCCGGGACTAGGTCCCTACAATGAGCAGTTCTTC
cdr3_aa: CASSLAPGLGPYNEQFF

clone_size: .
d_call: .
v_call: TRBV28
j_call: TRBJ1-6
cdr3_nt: TGTGCCAGCATCGTGGGGGGAAGCTCCTATAATTCACCCCTCCACTTT
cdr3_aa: CASIVGGSSYNSPLHF

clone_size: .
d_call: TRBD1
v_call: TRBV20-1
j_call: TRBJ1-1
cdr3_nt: TGCAGTGCTAGACCCATCGTTGGGACAGGGACCACTGAAGCTTTCTTT
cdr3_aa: CSARPIVGTGTTEAFF

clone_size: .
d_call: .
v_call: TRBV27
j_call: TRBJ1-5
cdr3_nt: TGTGCCAGCAGCAAACTGGGCAATCAGCCCCAGCATTTT
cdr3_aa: CASSKLGNQPQHF

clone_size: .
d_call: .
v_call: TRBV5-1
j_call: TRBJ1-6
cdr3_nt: TGCGCCAGCAGCAACGCAGGGTTTGATTCACCCCTCCACTTT
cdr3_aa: CASSNAGFDSPLHF

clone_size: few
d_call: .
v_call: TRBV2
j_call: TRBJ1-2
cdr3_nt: TGTGCCAGCAAAGTCGATGGGCAGGGCAACTATGGCTACACCTTC
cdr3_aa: CASKVDGQGNYGYTF

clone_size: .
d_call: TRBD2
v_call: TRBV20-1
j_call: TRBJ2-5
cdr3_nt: TGCAGTGCTTCGCGTCCTGGCGGGGGGGCCTTGGAGACCCAGTACTTC
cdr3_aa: CSASRPGGGALETQYF

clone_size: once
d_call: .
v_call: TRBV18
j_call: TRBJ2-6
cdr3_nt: TGTGCCAGCTCACCTACAGGGAGCTCTGGGGCCAACGTCCTGACTTTC
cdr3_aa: CASSPTGSSGANVLTF

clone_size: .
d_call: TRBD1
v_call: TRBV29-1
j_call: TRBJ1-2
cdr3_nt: TGCAGCGTTGAAGGACAGGGGGCAGATGGCTACACCTTC
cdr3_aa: CSVEGQGADGYTF

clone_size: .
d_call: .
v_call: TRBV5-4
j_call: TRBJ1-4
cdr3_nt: TGTGCCAGCAGCAACATCGGGACGAATGAAAAACTGTTTTTT
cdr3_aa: CASSNIGTNEKLFF

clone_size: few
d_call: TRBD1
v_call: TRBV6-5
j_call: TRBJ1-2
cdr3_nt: TGTGCCAGCAGTTACCAGCCGGGACAGGGATTCCCCATCTATGGCTACACCTTC
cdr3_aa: CASSYQPGQGFPIYGYTF